The present entry profiles one T cell receptor beta chain with its context. Its antigen is not known. This sample stems from a study of T-cell memory formation after mild COVID-19. Overall study context: In these data, TCR clusters were largely donor specific.

Study-level results: Several responding clones turned up in pre-infection memory, indicating that cross-reactive memory may have taken part. CD4+ contracting clones were found mainly in CM and EM, and CD8+ ones in EMRA.

Sample barcodes and UMIs were carried by the TCR alpha and TCR beta cDNA libraries that 5'RACE generated with constant-segment primers. TCRdb reprocessed the 5' RACE reads via MiXCR and lists one record per CDR3 protein. The sample shows over 500,000 distinct CDR3 sequences, roughly 17% of them seen only once. V lost 2 bases to trimming and J lost 3 bases, with 10 bases between them. The CDR3 runs to 14 residues. Germline V gene sequence: CDR1 SGHTA, CDR2 FQGNSA. The chain has TRBV7-2 and TRBJ2-5; D gene unclear. Sequences were obtained from PBMCs or a T cell subset sorted from them (not recorded which). The sequence derives from an adult woman who had mild COVID-19 (a few samples of this study predate the infection). Cell type and time point are not known. The CDR3 bases are TGTGCCAGCAGCTTACAAATCGGAAAAGAGACCCAGTACTTC. Protein: CASSLQIGKETQYF. Using reference TRBV7-2 and TRBJ2-5 for the parts outside the CDR3, the full variable domain is GAGVSQSPSNKVTEKGKDVELRCDPISGHTALYWYRQSLGQGLEFLIYFQGNSAPDKSGLPSDRFSAERTGGSVSTLTIQRTQQEDSAVYLCASSLQIGKETQYFGPGTRLLVL.